These 10 T cell receptor beta chains share one sample of origin, sequenced in a study of cytomegalovirus exposure and HLA in healthy donors. PCR used 60 Vbeta primers and 13 Jbeta primers. The data were produced by immunoSEQ multiplex PCR, yet TCRdb's version contains in-frame clones alone and is incomplete. This table holds roughly 200,000 clones. Sequenced material: PBMCs. The receptors here all came from a young man in good health and CMV-seronegative.

The chain joins TRBV29-1 to TRBJ2-1, with 7 positions matching TRBD2. The J segment lost 7 bases and the V segment lost 5 bases, leaving 8 bases of the junction unmatched. The germline V gene has CDR1 SQVTM and CDR2 ANQGSEA. This CDR3 region has 13 residues. CDR3 DNA: TGCAGCGTTCTCACGGGAGGAGGGAATGAGCAGTTCTTC. Amino acid sequence: CSVLTGGGNEQFF.

The chain couples TRBV7-9 to TRBJ1-6; D is ambiguous. The V end lost 1 base, the J end lost 8 bases, and 12 bases lay between the germline ends. Germline values: CDR1 SEHNR, CDR2 FQNEAQ (reference sequence). The CDR3 totals 15 residues. CDR3 amino acids: CASSLGSGRDSPLHF. The CDR3 DNA reads as TGTGCCAGCAGCTTAGGGTCCGGGCGGGATTCACCCCTCCACTTT.

The V and J genes are TRBV11-3 and TRBJ2-1; D is possibly TRBD1 (6 bases). Trimming pared 2 bases from V and 7 bases from J, leaving 12 bases between. There are 14 residues in the CDR3. CDR1 and CDR2 from the germline V gene are SGHNT and YENEEA. The CDR3 is CASSLYGGGNEQFF. CDR3 in DNA: TGTGCCAGCAGCTTATATGGGGGCGGGAATGAGCAGTTCTTC.

The rearrangement joins TRBV6-6 to TRBJ1-1, with D possibly TRBD1 on 5 matching bases. Trimming took 5 bases from V and 1 from J, leaving 11 bases between them. In germline, CDR1 is MNHNY, CDR2 SVGAGI (reference sequence). The CDR3 covers 14 residues. As DNA, the CDR3 is TGTGCCAGCAGTCTGATTCAGGGGAACACTGAAGCTTTCTTT. This translates into CASSLIQGNTEAFF.

This chain uses TRBV7-9 with TRBJ2-1, with 10 bases that match TRBD1. Trimming cost V 5 bases and J 0 bases; bases outside gene matches: 10. There are 18 residues in the CDR3. Germline V gives CDR1 SEHNR, CDR2 FQNEAQ (reference sequence). The CDR3 region is CASSVGGQGSSSYNEQFF. In nucleotides, the CDR3 is TGTGCCAGCAGCGTCGGGGGACAGGGGTCCAGCTCCTACAATGAGCAGTTCTTC.

The gene calls are TRBV9 and TRBJ1-5, with a weak D call TRBD1 (5 bases). The CDR3 loop spans 15 amino acids. Germline V CDR1 and CDR2: SGDLS, YYNGEE. V was shortened by 0 bases and J by 2 bases, with 9 bases between the two germline ends. The CDR3 here is CASSVGGGGNQPQHF. DNA of the CDR3: TGTGCCAGCAGCGTAGGTGGAGGGGGCAATCAGCCCCAGCATTTT.

Of note for this clone: Other DNA sequences in this specimen translate into the identical CDR3. This chain connects TRBV29-1 to TRBJ2-7; TRBD1 agrees at 8 bases. Germline V CDR1 and CDR2: SQVTM, ANQGSEA. CDR3 size: 17 residues. With V trimmed by 4 bases and J by 1 base, 15 bases remained unmatched. The CDR3 DNA is TGCAGCGTTGTTACCAGGGGGCGCCAAAGTGGTTCCTACGAGCAGTACTTC. It encodes CSVVTRGRQSGSYEQYF.

V usage is TRBV7-2 and J usage is TRBJ2-5; 9 nucleotides agree with TRBD2. Germline CDR1 and CDR2: SGHTA and FQGNSA. V dropped 6 bases and J dropped 2; count of bases not matched to a gene: 10. The CDR3 loop spans 16 amino acids. For the CDR3, the DNA is TGTGCCAGCAGGGGAGAGCGGGGGGTTTCACAAGAGACCCAGTACTTC. Its protein is CASRGERGVSQETQYF.

The chain is built from TRBV19 and TRBJ2-3; tentative D call: TRBD2 (6 bases). Germline CDR1 and CDR2: LNHDA and SQIVND (reference sequence). V was shortened by 6 bases and J by 5 bases, with 6 bases between the two germline ends. The length of the CDR3 is 11 residues. CDR3 loop: CASREGDTQYF. The CDR3, as DNA: TGTGCCAGTAGGGAGGGAGATACGCAGTATTTT.

V is TRBV6-6 and J is TRBJ1-1; D uncertain. Germline CDR1 MNHNY, CDR2 SVGAGI (reference sequence). CDR3 length equals 15 residues. Trimming stripped 0 bases from V and 7 bases from J, with 15 bases between. CDR3 nucleotides: TGTGCCAGCAGTTACTCAGTTCTAGCTTCCTATGAAGCTTTCTTT. It codes for CASSYSVLASYEAFF.